This T cell receptor (beta chain) was identified during a study of T cell repertoires in cytomegalovirus infection. Study in general: TCR beta signatures that were public indicated CMV infection and matching HLA type.

In TCRdb, the reads were re-called with MiXCR into one record per CDR3 protein. The sample includes 69,000 or so distinct CDR3 sequences, 25% to 30% of them seen just once. This clonotype has a handful of counts. Its matching antigen is unknown. Trimming removed 1 base from V and 7 bases from J, with 8 bases in between. The germline V gene encodes CDR1 SGHAT and CDR2 FQNNGV. There are 13 residues in the CDR3. Sequenced here: CD8+ T cells from cultured PBMCs, sampled from culture after CMV antigen stimulation. This clonotype originated in a human donor in good health (CMV status not recorded). Some clones in this sample may be carry-over from other donors' samples. The chain combines TRBV11-2 with TRBJ2-4; D call uncertain. The chain's CDR3 is CASSLVLGNIQYF. As DNA, the CDR3 is TGTGCCAGCAGCTTAGTGCTGGGGAACATTCAGTACTTC.